Listed below are T cell receptor beta chains from one sample, sequenced in a study of T cell responses to AZD1222 COVID-19 vaccine. Data came from immunoSEQ multiplex PCR; TCRdb stores just in-frame clones and leaves some out. The table has 110,000 to 150,000 clones, around 87% seen once. Sequenced material: peripheral blood, taken on day 0 of AZD1222 vaccination. These receptors originate from an adult in good health. Each CDR3 is given with its conserved first and last residue. A D gene is named only where the DNA matches it firmly. Clone size appears in some rows only: once, few, many, or a class for an expanded clone.

TRBD1 TRBJ1-2 - TRBV5-5 CASPSQGAAYGYTF TGTGCCAGCCCCTCTCAGGGGGCGGCCTATGGCTACACCTTC
TRBD2 TRBJ2-2 - TRBV3-1/TRBV3-2 CASSQVILRTSGRATETGELFF TGTGCCAGCAGCCAGGTAATCCTAAGGACTAGCGGGAGGGCCACGGAGACCGGGGAGCTGTTTTTT
- TRBJ2-7 few TRBV30 CAWSDSLPGEQYF TGTGCCTGGAGCGACAGTCTACCGGGCGAGCAGTACTTC
TRBD1 TRBJ2-7 - TRBV5-4 CASSLLDRVYEQYF TGTGCCAGCAGCTTGCTTGACAGGGTCTACGAGCAGTACTTC
- TRBJ1-1 - TRBV6-6 CASSYGGNTEAFF TGTGCCAGCAGTTACGGGGGAAACACTGAAGCTTTCTTT
TRBD2 TRBJ2-7 - TRBV11-2 CASSLLAGGTYEQYF TGTGCCAGCAGCTTATTAGCGGGGGGTACCTACGAGCAGTACTTC
- TRBJ1-1 few TRBV27 CASRDLRLGEAFF TGTGCCAGCAGAGATCTTCGGTTGGGTGAAGCTTTCTTT
- TRBJ1-1 - TRBV7-9 CASGWGTEAFF TGTGCCAGCGGCTGGGGCACTGAAGCTTTCTTT
TRBD1 TRBJ2-7 - TRBV19 CASRAGQGSVYEQYF TGTGCCAGTAGGGCGGGACAGGGTTCGGTCTACGAGCAGTACTTC
TRBD2 TRBJ2-7 once TRBV7-9 CASSLALSGGAYEQYF TGTGCCAGCAGCTTAGCTTTGAGCGGGGGGGCCTACGAGCAGTACTTC
- TRBJ2-1 - TRBV14 CASSPRDLHYNEQFF TGTGCCAGCAGCCCGCGGGACCTACATTACAATGAGCAGTTCTTC
- TRBJ2-7 - TRBV5-1 CASSLLGQGWDEQYF TGCGCCAGCAGCTTGCTTGGCCAGGGTTGGGACGAGCAGTACTTC
- TRBJ2-7 - TRBV7-9 CASSSPGEQYF TGTGCCAGCAGTTCCCCCGGCGAGCAGTACTTC
- TRBJ1-2 once TRBV5-1 CASSLGGGYGYTF TGCGCCAGCAGCTTGGGAGGGGGTTATGGCTACACCTTC
- TRBJ2-1 once TRBV7-2 CASSLDGGTYNEQFF TGTGCCAGCAGCTTAGATGGGGGAACCTACAATGAGCAGTTCTTC
- TRBJ1-5 - TRBV18 CASSPGGIQPQHF TGTGCCAGCTCACCAGGAGGAATTCAGCCCCAGCATTTT
TRBD1 TRBJ1-1 - TRBV5-5 CASSFRPGTGVDTEAFF TGTGCCAGCAGCTTCCGTCCCGGGACAGGGGTGGATACTGAAGCTTTCTTT
- TRBJ1-4 - TRBV30 CAWSPGGPPNEKLFF TGTGCCTGGAGTCCAGGCGGGCCTCCTAATGAAAAACTGTTTTTT
- TRBJ1-2 - TRBV6-5 CASKFGPVRGGYTF TGTGCCAGCAAATTTGGGCCCGTCAGGGGTGGCTACACCTTC
- TRBJ1-5 - TRBV30 CAWSSGWTAVGNQPQHF TGTGCCTGGAGCTCTGGGTGGACAGCGGTGGGTAATCAGCCCCAGCATTTT
- TRBJ2-1 - TRBV24-1 CATTPGGVNEQFF TGTGCCACCACTCCCGGAGGAGTCAATGAGCAGTTCTTC
TRBD2 TRBJ2-7 - TRBV2 CASSVLAGGGDEQYF TGTGCCAGCAGTGTACTAGCGGGAGGGGGGGACGAGCAGTACTTC
- TRBJ2-5 once TRBV14 CASSQGYDAVETQYF TGTGCCAGCAGCCAAGGGTACGACGCTGTGGAGACCCAGTACTTC
- TRBJ1-3 - TRBV11-2 CASSRQDRMAGNTIYF TGTGCCAGCAGCCGCCAGGACAGAATGGCTGGAAACACCATATATTTT
- TRBJ2-3 - TRBV6-6 CASGETRGRDTQYF TGTGCCAGCGGGGAGACCCGGGGTAGAGATACGCAGTATTTT
- TRBJ1-1 once TRBV7-8 CASSLVVGQLNTEAFF TGTGCCAGCAGCTTGGTAGTTGGGCAGTTGAACACTGAAGCTTTCTTT
- TRBJ1-1 few TRBV2 CASEDRSITEAFF TGTGCCAGCGAAGACAGATCGATCACTGAAGCTTTCTTT
- TRBJ1-5 - TRBV27 CASSRSNQPQHF TGTGCCAGCAGTCGGAGCAATCAGCCCCAGCATTTT
TRBD2 TRBJ2-1 - TRBV2 CASSEAGLAGIYNEQFF TGTGCCAGCAGTGAAGCAGGACTAGCGGGAATCTACAATGAGCAGTTCTTC
- TRBJ1-1 - TRBV21-1 CASSKDEWWTGKIVPGTEAFF TGTGCCAGCAGCAAAGATGAGTGGTGGACAGGGAAAATTGTTCCTGGCACTGAAGCTTTCTTT
TRBD2 TRBJ2-7 - TRBV5-1 CASSLGGLAASYEQYF TGCGCCAGCAGCTTGGGGGGACTAGCGGCCTCCTACGAGCAGTACTTC